These T cell receptor beta chains were read from a single sample in a study of post-analysis software for immune sequencing data. TCRdb re-called the PCR reads with MiXCR, one entry per CDR3 protein. The sample includes fewer than 850,000 distinct CDR3 sequences, 25% to 30% of them seen just once. Material for sequencing was blood. The receptor source for this set is a girl aged 5 to 17 with multiple sclerosis. CDR3s include the opening cysteine and the closing phenylalanine or tryptophan. Size is stated for part of the rows, as once, few or many counts, or as a class when the clone is expanded.

many,TRBV20-1,CSAFPVGVGTDTQYF
-,TRBV20-1,CSASRVEAFF
few,TRBV7-8,CASSSQSGTGLTPHYGYTF
-,TRBV15,CATSMTAPDTQYF
few,TRBV15,CATSGDATFNEQFF
-,TRBV28,CASSSPTENEKLFF
few,TRBV7-9,CASRLAGHTDTQYF
-,TRBV6-1,CASKKRQGQERREAFF
many,TRBV4-3,CASSQEAGQGAFYEQYF
-,TRBV9,CASTGGSPEELFF
once,TRBV18,CASSPGLAGSVSYEQYF
-,TRBV20-1,CSARDLVSPYEQYF
few,TRBV13,CASSLYFETQYF
-,TRBV12-3/TRBV12-4,CASKTGGLDTQYF
few,TRBV5-6,CASRFSGKNIQYF
-,TRBV29-1,CSVEGRLVVYNEQFF
-,TRBV7-2,CASSPGVGPQHF
-,TRBV12-3/TRBV12-4,CASSQTSGGPLYNEQFF
-,TRBV20-1,CSANDPRRDEQFF
-,TRBV7-8,CACSRDRDTEAFF
-,TRBV12-3/TRBV12-4,CASSPWTGGNEKLFF
-,TRBV20-1,CSARRGRAYEQYF
few,TRBV4-1,CASSQEGQGHNEQFF
few,TRBV12-3/TRBV12-4,CASSLSGGAFGDTQYF
-,TRBV6-5,CASSRPSGAGETQYF
-,TRBV27,CASSTPRQYTGELFF
-,TRBV2,CASSFPAGALTCNEQFF
once,TRBV7-2,CASSAHSGGSTDTQYF
-,TRBV28,CASSPNADTQYF
-,TRBV10-3,CAISSERTDTQYF
-,TRBV2,CASSEPRTSGASKTQYF